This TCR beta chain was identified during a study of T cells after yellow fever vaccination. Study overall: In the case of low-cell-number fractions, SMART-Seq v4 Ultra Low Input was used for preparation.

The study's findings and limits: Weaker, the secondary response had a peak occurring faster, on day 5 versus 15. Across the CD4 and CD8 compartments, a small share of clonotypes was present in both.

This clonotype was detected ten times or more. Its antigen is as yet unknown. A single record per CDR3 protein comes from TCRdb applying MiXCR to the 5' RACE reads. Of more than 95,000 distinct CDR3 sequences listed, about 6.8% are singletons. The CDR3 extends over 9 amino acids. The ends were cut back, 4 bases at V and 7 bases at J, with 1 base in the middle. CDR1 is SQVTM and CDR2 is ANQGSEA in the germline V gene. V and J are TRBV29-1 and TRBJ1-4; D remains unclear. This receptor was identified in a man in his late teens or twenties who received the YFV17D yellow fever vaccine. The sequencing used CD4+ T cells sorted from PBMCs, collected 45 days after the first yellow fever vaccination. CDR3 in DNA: TGCAGCGTTGGTGAAAAACTGTTTTTT. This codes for CSVGEKLFF. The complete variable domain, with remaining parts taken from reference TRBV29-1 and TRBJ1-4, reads SAVISQKPSRDICQRGTSLTIQCQVDSQVTMMFWYRQQPGQSLTLIATANQGSEATYESGFVIDKFPISRPNLTFSTLTVSNMSPEDSSIYLCSVGEKLFFGSGTQLSVL.